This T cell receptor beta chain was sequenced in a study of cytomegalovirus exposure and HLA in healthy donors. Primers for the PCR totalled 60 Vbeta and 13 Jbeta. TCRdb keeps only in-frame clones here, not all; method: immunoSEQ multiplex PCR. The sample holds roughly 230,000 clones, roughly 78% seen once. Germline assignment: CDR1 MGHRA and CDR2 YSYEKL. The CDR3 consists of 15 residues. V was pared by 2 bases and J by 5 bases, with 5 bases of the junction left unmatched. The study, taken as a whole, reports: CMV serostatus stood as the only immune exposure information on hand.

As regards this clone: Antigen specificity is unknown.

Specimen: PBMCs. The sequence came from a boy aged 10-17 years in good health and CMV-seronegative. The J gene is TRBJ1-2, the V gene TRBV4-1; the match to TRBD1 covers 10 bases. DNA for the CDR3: TGCGCCAGCAGCCAACCCCCGGGACAGGGGTATGGCTACACCTTC. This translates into CASSQPPGQGYGYTF.